This TCR beta chain was identified in a study of cytomegalovirus exposure and HLA in healthy donors. On the study more broadly: About 79% of several hundred genotyped donors fell in the Caucasian-associated ancestry cluster.

With regard to this clone: Its antigen remains unidentified.

Healthy bone marrow donors made up the donor group. V was shortened by 3 bases and J by 4 bases, with 15 bases between the two germline ends. The CDR3 loop spans 15 amino acids. CDR1 is SGHTA, CDR2 FQGNSA, per germline. The study, taken as a whole, reports: In a later analysis, HLA-C alleles had the fewest associated TCRs, DRB1 alleles the most.

60 Vbeta and 13 Jbeta primers were used in PCR. Original analysis: Roughly 10 million shared chains were among the approximately 82 million unique TCR beta chains that a later analysis counted. Clones were sequenced by immunoSEQ multiplex PCR, and TCRdb holds only the in-frame ones, with some missing. V and J calls plus clone size are reproduced from that table; the DNA served to infer D and trimming. Its listing shows about 210,000 clones. This chain links TRBV7-2 with TRBJ1-1, with a weak D call TRBD1 (6 bases). The sequenced sample was PBMCs. This clonotype was obtained from a woman aged 25 to 39 in good health and CMV-seropositive. The CDR3 spells CASSLGGALGTEAFF. The CDR3 DNA follows: TGTGCCAGCAGCTTGGGGGGGGCGCTTGGCACTGAAGCTTTCTTT.